The 15 T cell receptor beta chains below come from one sample, sequenced in a study of blood T cell repertoires in COVID-19. The data were produced by immunoSEQ multiplex PCR, yet TCRdb's version contains in-frame clones alone and is incomplete. The data hold fewer than 55,000 clones, with 82% observed a single time. The sequenced sample consisted of peripheral blood. Receptors were obtained from a human donor with acute or convalescent COVID-19. The donor label of this sample is uncertain.

The chain employs TRBV7-8 and TRBJ2-2, with 8 nucleotides matching TRBD2. Germline loops: CDR1 SGHVS, CDR2 FQNEAQ. The CDR3 spans 15 residues. V was pared by 3 bases and J by 3 bases, with 3 bases of the junction left unmatched. CDR3 sequence: CASSLSGGDTGELFF. CDR3 in DNA: TGTGCCAGCAGCTTGAGCGGGGGAGACACCGGGGAGCTGTTTTTT.

The V and J genes are TRBV7-6 and TRBJ2-3; D perhaps matches TRBD2 (6 bases). V was cut by 0 bases and J by 4 bases, with 11 bases left in between. Germline V gene lookup returns CDR1 SGHVS and CDR2 FNYEAQ. This CDR3 has 15 residues. The CDR3 reads CASSLAGSGADTQYF. The CDR3 DNA reads as TGTGCCAGCAGCTTAGCCGGGAGTGGGGCAGATACGCAGTATTTT.

Turning to this clone: Other DNA sequences in the same sample also yield this CDR3. V usage is TRBV10-3 and J usage is TRBJ2-3, with D possibly being TRBD2 (5 bases). Germline values: CDR1 ENHRY, CDR2 SYGVKD. Trimming took 8 bases from V and 0 from J, leaving 6 bases between them. The CDR3 sequence is 12 residues long. The CDR3, as DNA: TGTGCCATCGGCGGGAGCACAGATACGCAGTATTTT. It yields the protein CAIGGSTDTQYF.

DNA of the CDR3: TGTGCCAGCAGCCCCGGAGGTGCAGGGGGCGGCCCTAACTATGGCTACACCTTC. Translated, it gives CASSPGGAGGGPNYGYTF. This chain uses TRBV7-2 with TRBJ1-2, with 8 bases matching TRBD1. Germline assignment: CDR1 SGHTA and CDR2 FQGNSA. V was pared by 5 bases and J by 0 bases, with 14 bases of the junction left unmatched. This CDR3 is 18 amino acids long.

The rearrangement joins TRBV2 to TRBJ1-2; D is undetermined. The CDR3 is made up of 13 amino acids. Germline V gene lookup returns CDR1 SNHLY and CDR2 FYNNEI. Between the trimmed V and J ends, which lost 4 bases and 3 bases, there was a span of 9 bases. CDR3 region: CASSVAHDYGYTF. As DNA, the CDR3 is TGTGCCAGCAGTGTTGCACATGACTATGGCTACACCTTC. The full variable domain, in which reference TRBV2 and TRBJ1-2 provide the parts outside the CDR3, is EPEVTQTPSHQVTQMGQEVILRCVPISNHLYFYWYRQILGQKVEFLVSFYNNEISEKSEIFDDQFSVERPDGSNFTLKIRSTKLEDSAMYFCASSVAHDYGYTFGSGTRLTVV.

This clone turned up a few times. The J gene is TRBJ1-1, the V gene TRBV2; D may be TRBD1 (6 bases). CDR1 and CDR2 from the germline V gene are SNHLY and FYNNEI. Deletions cut 7 bases from V and 11 bases from J, with 14 bases between. The CDR3 spans 11 residues. The CDR3 sequence: CASTLEGVAFF. CDR3 DNA sequence: TGTGCCAGCACTCTTGAGGGGGTGGCTTTCTTT.

This clone has a single count. This chain joins TRBV7-9 and TRBJ2-2; D is undetermined. Trimming stripped 7 bases from V and 3 bases from J, with 12 bases between. Germline loops: CDR1 SEHNR, CDR2 FQNEAQ (reference sequence). CDR3 size: 14 residues. The CDR3 DNA follows: TGTGCCAGCATCACTTTTTCGGACACCGGGGAGCTGTTTTTT. Protein: CASITFSDTGELFF.

This clone was recorded only once. The CDR3 sequence: CASSPGTAKYEQYF. The CDR3 DNA sequence: TGTGCCAGCAGTCCCGGGACAGCTAAGTACGAGCAGTACTTC. The genes are TRBV28 and TRBJ2-7; 7 bases line up with TRBD1. The V gene end was trimmed by 5 bases and the J gene end by 4 bases; junction bases not matched to a gene: 8. CDR1 and CDR2 (germline): MDHEN, SYDVKM. There are 14 residues in the CDR3. The full variable domain, with the rest looked up from reference TRBV28 and TRBJ2-7, is DVKVTQSSRYLVKRTGEKVFLECVQDMDHENMFWYRQDPGLGLRLIYFSYDVKMKEKGDIPEGYSVSREKKERFSLILESASTNQTSMYLCASSPGTAKYEQYFGPGTRLTVT.

The genes are TRBV19 and TRBJ2-1; 7 positions match TRBD2. CDR3 size: 16 residues. Looked up from germline, CDR1 is LNHDA and CDR2 is SQIVND (reference sequence). Trimming cost V 1 base and J 4 bases; bases outside gene matches: 7. The CDR3 nucleotides are TGTGCCAGTAGTATAGGCGGGAGTAGGGTTTACAATGAGCAGTTCTTC. Its translation: CASSIGGSRVYNEQFF.

The chain recombines TRBV5-1 with TRBJ2-7; 13 bases map to TRBD2. This CDR3 contains 15 residues. V was clipped by 4 bases and J by 0 bases; unmatched bases: 1. Germline V lookup: CDR1 SGHRS, CDR2 YFSETQ. In DNA form, the CDR3 reads TGCGCCAGCAGCGGACTAGCGGGGGACTCCTACGAGCAGTACTTC. Residues: CASSGLAGDSYEQYF.

The chain is built from TRBV2 and TRBJ1-2; D might be TRBD1 (5 bases). Trimming took off 6 bases at V and 4 bases at J, with 9 bases between the two ends. The CDR3 has 12 residues. CDR1 is SNHLY, CDR2 FYNNEI, per germline. The CDR3 DNA reads as TGTGCCAGCAGAGTCGACAGCTATGGCTACACCTTC. Its translation: CASRVDSYGYTF.

V and J are TRBV28 and TRBJ1-3; D remains unclear. CDR3 size: 16 residues. Per the germline V gene, CDR1 is MDHEN and CDR2 is SYDVKM. V lost 1 base to trimming and J lost 4 bases, with 14 bases between them. CDR3 coding DNA: TGTGCCAGCAGTTTATCGAGGCGAGGGAGCGGAAACACCATATATTTT. Translation: CASSLSRRGSGNTIYF.

V usage is TRBV11-2 and J usage is TRBJ1-6; 9 nucleotides agree with TRBD1. CDR3 size: 13 residues. CDR1 SGHAT and CDR2 FQNNGV come from the germline V gene. J lost 13 bases, V lost 5 bases, and 6 bases had no gene match. CDR3 nucleotide sequence: TGTGCCAGCAGCCCCGGGACAGGGAGGCCCCTCCACTTT. Encoded protein: CASSPGTGRPLHF.

This clone was detected a few times. The chain couples TRBV11-2 to TRBJ1-1; D is uncertain. Germline CDR1 and CDR2: SGHAT and FQNNGV. This CDR3 has 12 residues. V was cut by 1 base and J by 4 bases, with 4 bases left in between. In DNA form, the CDR3 reads TGTGCCAGCAGCTTAGGTCTCACTGAAGCTTTCTTT. It specifies CASSLGLTEAFF.

The chain has TRBV5-1 and TRBJ1-2, with 9 bases aligning to TRBD1. V lost 6 bases and J lost 4; bases outside the gene matches: 19. The CDR3 extends over 18 amino acids. From germline, CDR1 is SGHRS and CDR2 YFSETQ. Written as DNA, the CDR3 is TGCGCCAGCACGCCCGAGCCTGGACAGGGGATTGTCCGCTATGGCTACACCTTC. This codes for CASTPEPGQGIVRYGYTF.